These T cell receptor beta chains were read from a single sample in a study of cytomegalovirus exposure and HLA in healthy donors. Clones were read by immunoSEQ multiplex PCR, and TCRdb kept only the in-frame ones, dropping some. The repertoire includes fewer than 200,000 clones, 85% of them detected once, and roughly 15% sits in the top ten. Sequenced sample: PBMCs. These receptors originate from a man aged 18 to 29 in good health and CMV-seropositive. CDR3s include the opening cysteine and the closing phenylalanine or tryptophan. The D gene is left open where the match is weak. Clone size appears in some rows only: once, few, many, or a class for an expanded clone.

- | TRBJ2-5 | TRBV5-1 | TRBD1 | CASSKIQGAQGETQYF | TGCGCCAGCAGTAAAATACAGGGGGCGCAAGGGGAGACCCAGTACTTC
- | TRBJ2-7 | TRBV28 | - | CASSGPLNEQYF | TGTGCCAGCAGTGGGCCCCTGAACGAGCAGTACTTC
few | TRBJ2-2 | TRBV7-2 | - | CASSFLGELFF | TGTGCCAGCAGCTTCCTCGGGGAGCTGTTTTTT
- | TRBJ2-1 | TRBV9 | TRBD2 | CASSTDSGSVYEQFF | TGTGCCAGCAGCACCGATAGCGGGAGTGTATATGAGCAGTTCTTC
- | TRBJ2-7 | TRBV6-6 | - | CASSREMLAEQYF | TGTGCCAGCAGCCGCGAAATGTTAGCCGAGCAGTACTTC
- | TRBJ1-2 | TRBV9 | TRBD1 | CASSVGGGNGYTF | TGTGCCAGCAGCGTAGGAGGGGGCAACGGCTACACCTTC
once | TRBJ2-7 | TRBV9 | TRBD2 | CASSAGGLAGSYEQYF | TGTGCCAGCAGCGCCGGCGGGCTAGCGGGGAGCTACGAGCAGTACTTC
- | TRBJ1-5 | TRBV10-3 | - | CAISGGEQPQHF | TGTGCCATCAGTGGGGGGGAGCAACCCCAGCATTTT
- | TRBJ2-5 | TRBV13 | - | CASSFQGRGVGWHRETQYF | TGTGCCAGCAGCTTCCAGGGGAGGGGCGTGGGATGGCATCGAGAGACCCAGTACTTC
- | TRBJ2-2 | TRBV6-1 | TRBD2 | CASSERLAGNTGELFF | TGTGCCAGCAGTGAGCGACTAGCGGGGAACACCGGGGAGCTGTTTTTT
- | TRBJ2-2 | TRBV19 | TRBD2 | CASSLAGYAGELFF | TGTGCCTCCTCACTAGCGGGATACGCCGGGGAGCTGTTTTTT
- | TRBJ1-3 | TRBV10-3 | - | CASLSGETGNTIYF | TGTGCCTCTCTCTCGGGGGAGACTGGAAACACCATATATTTT
- | TRBJ2-7 | TRBV30 | TRBD1 | CAWAGGQGIDHEQYF | TGTGCCTGGGCTGGAGGACAGGGAATTGATCACGAGCAGTACTTC
- | TRBJ1-1 | TRBV5-1 | TRBD1 | CASSSRQGRDTEAFF | TGCGCCAGCAGCTCTAGACAGGGAAGAGACACTGAAGCTTTCTTT